These T cell receptor beta chains were read from a single sample in a study of early T cells in non-severe SARS-CoV-2 infection. MiXCR was run by TCRdb on the 5' RACE reads, yielding one entry per CDR3 protein. The sample yields tens of thousands of distinct CDR3 sequences, roughly 6% seen once. The specimen was whole blood. These TCRs come from an adult who was a healthcare worker with PCR-confirmed SARS-CoV-2 infection or an uninfected control (not recorded which). Each CDR3 is given with its conserved first and last residue. A D gene is named only where the DNA matches it firmly. Size is omitted from some rows. Given values are once, few, many or a class for expanded clones.

d_call j_call clone_size v_call cdr3_nt cdr3_aa
. TRBJ1-1 many TRBV18 TGTGCCAGCTCACCACAGCGGGGTTCGATTACTGAAGCTTTCTTT CASSPQRGSITEAFF
TRBD1 TRBJ2-5 many TRBV7-8 TGTGCCAGCAGCATGTGGACAGGGGATGAGACCCAGTACTTC CASSMWTGDETQYF
TRBD1 TRBJ2-7 many TRBV11-3 TGTGCCAGCAGCTCGGGAAGACAGGGGAGTGAGCAGTACTTC CASSSGRQGSEQYF
. TRBJ2-7 . TRBV9 TGTGCCAGCAGCCCCTCGAGTTTGGGCGAGCAGTACTTC CASSPSSLGEQYF
. TRBJ1-1 many TRBV27 TGTGCCAGCGGCCTATCCGGGGCCCTAATCGGAACTGAAGCTTTCTTT CASGLSGALIGTEAFF
TRBD1 TRBJ2-2 . TRBV6-2/TRBV6-3 TGTGCCAGCAGTTACCAGGACAGGGCCACCGGGGAGCTGTTTTTT CASSYQDRATGELFF
. TRBJ2-2 many TRBV5-1 TGCGCCAGCAGCTCCACGGGAGCCGGGGAGCTGTTTTTT CASSSTGAGELFF
. TRBJ2-1 . TRBV14 TGTGCCAGCAGCCAACAGATTTTCTATGAGCAGTTCTTC CASSQQIFYEQFF
TRBD2 TRBJ2-7 few TRBV19 TGTGCCAGTAGAAGCCCGGGGCTAGCGGCTTACGAGCAGTACTTC CASRSPGLAAYEQYF
. TRBJ2-7 many TRBV20-1 TGCAGTGCTAGAGATATCCTAGTAGAGTCCTACGAGCAGTACTTC CSARDILVESYEQYF
. TRBJ2-5 many TRBV11-2 TGTGCCAGCAGCTTAGTACAGGGTTTCGAGACCCAGTACTTC CASSLVQGFETQYF
. TRBJ1-1 . TRBV7-9 TGTGCCAGCAGCCCTGGAGGCGGAGCTTTCTTT CASSPGGGAFF
TRBD1 TRBJ1-5 many TRBV18 TGTGCCAGCTCACAACAGGGGAATCAGCCCCAGCATTTT CASSQQGNQPQHF
. TRBJ2-2 few TRBV2 TGTGCCAGCAAAACACGGACAAGTACCGGGGAGCTGTTTTTT CASKTRTSTGELFF
TRBD1 TRBJ2-3 . TRBV11-2 TGTGCCAGCAGGAACCGGGACAGGGTAGCAGATACGCAGTATTTT CASRNRDRVADTQYF
. TRBJ1-4 few TRBV5-6 TGTGCCAGCAGCTTGGTCCGAACAGGGAATGAAAAACTGTTTTTT CASSLVRTGNEKLFF